This entry lists 4 T cell receptor beta chains sequenced from one sample in a study of regulatory T cells in long-lasting Graves disease. This sample's time point: persistent/refractory GD, antithyroid drugs over 5 years with positive TRAb. Preparation of the TCR library used RNA extracted from PBMCs. Construction of the TCR beta libraries employed iRepertoire HTBI primers in conjunction with Arm-PCR of CDR3 regions. MiXCR, run by TCRdb on the multiplex PCR reads, gives a single entry per CDR3 protein. The sample contains roughly 470,000 distinct CDR3 sequences, more than 20% of which appear only once. Here the sequenced sample was peripheral blood mononuclear cells (PBMCs), taken when the disease was refractory, from a patient treated with antithyroid drugs. Receptors were obtained from a female donor with Graves disease.

This clonotype came up many times. This chain joins TRBV7-2 and TRBJ1-1, with a possible D match to TRBD1 (5 bases). V was clipped by 4 bases and J by 3 bases, with 9 bases between them. The length of the CDR3 is 13 residues. Germline V gene sequence: CDR1 SGHTA, CDR2 FQGNSA. CDR3 protein: CASSSGPYTEAFF. The CDR3 DNA sequence: TGTGCCAGCAGCTCAGGGCCCTACACTGAAGCTTTCTTT.

The CDR3 bases are TGTGCCAGCATGGGAGGGCTAGCGGGGACGACCGAGCAGTACTTC. This translates into CASMGGLAGTTEQYF. This chain links TRBV2 with TRBJ2-7; 9 nucleotides match TRBD2. Unmatched junction bases numbered 13, after V lost 7 bases and J lost 6 bases. The CDR3 totals 15 residues. In germline, CDR1 is SNHLY, CDR2 FYNNEI.

The V gene is TRBV7-9, the J gene TRBJ1-3; TRBD1 matches 7 bases. Per the germline V gene, CDR1 is SEHNR and CDR2 is FQNEAQ (reference sequence). This CDR3 spans 14 amino acids. After removal of 5 bases from V and 6 bases from J, the junction contained 7 bases not matched to a gene. The CDR3 here is CASSEPGQKNTIYF. The CDR3 coding sequence is TGTGCCAGCAGCGAGCCGGGACAGAAAAACACCATATATTTT.

This clonotype was seen repeatedly, ten times or more. V and J are TRBV6-2 or TRBV6-3 and TRBJ2-7; no firm D call. Germline lookup yields CDR1 MNHEY and CDR2 SVGEGT. Trimming took off 2 bases at V and 0 bases at J, with 11 bases between the two ends. There are 15 residues in the CDR3. CDR3 DNA: TGTGCCAGCAGTTACGGTACATCGAGCTCCTACGAGCAGTACTTC. Amino acids: CASSYGTSSSYEQYF.